This T cell receptor beta chain is drawn from a study of cytomegalovirus exposure and HLA in healthy donors. About the study: The platform used for the roughly 130 validation repertoires matched that of the roughly 720 first-cohort repertoires, a later analysis reported.

Worth noting for this clone: Its target is unknown.

Method: immunoSEQ multiplex PCR; TCRdb's copy keeps in-frame clones and lacks some. This table holds 110,000 or so clones, around nine tenths found once. The study drew the donors from its approximately 110-subject validation cohort, separate from the approximately 690-subject first cohort. General observations from the study: According to reports, the classifier identified cytomegalovirus status with high specificity and sensitivity.

The CDR3 sequence is 15 residues long. From germline, CDR1 is SGHTS and CDR2 YDEGEE. Trimming stripped 5 bases from V and 0 bases from J, with 15 bases between. The chain links TRBV5-8 to TRBJ2-7, with D perhaps TRBD1 (6 bases). This receptor was taken from a man aged 18-30 years in good health and CMV-seropositive. Sequenced material: PBMCs. CDR3 loop: CASRGQGSSSYEQYF. The CDR3 DNA reads TGTGCCAGCAGGGGGCAGGGGAGTAGCTCCTACGAGCAGTACTTC.